The rows below give T cell receptor beta chains drawn from one sample of a study of shared clonotypes between healthy human individuals. Profiled with immunoSEQ multiplex PCR; TCRdb holds only in-frame clones, not every one. The sample contains hundreds of thousands of clones, more than 70% of which appear only once. Sequenced: memory CD4+ T cells sorted from blood. The origin of the receptors is a woman aged 25 to 45 in good health. The CDR3 runs from the conserved cysteine through the conserved F or W. D genes are given only for firm matches. The size entry is marked missing in some rows and otherwise reads once, few, many or a size class.

few,TRBD2,TRBV23-1,TRBJ2-7,TGCGCCACACCCGGGAGGCCCATCGAGCAGTACTTC,CATPGRPIEQYF
-,-,TRBV27,TRBJ1-1,TGTGCCAGCAGTTTAGTCAGGCCGAACACTGAAGCTTTCTTT,CASSLVRPNTEAFF
-,-,TRBV27,TRBJ1-2,TGTGCCAGCAGTTCCGCAGGACGGGATGGCTACACCTTC,CASSSAGRDGYTF
-,-,TRBV28,TRBJ1-5,TGTGCCAGCAGTTTACGCATTTTGGGGCAGGGGTTTCTCAATCAGCCCCAGCATTTT,CASSLRILGQGFLNQPQHF
-,TRBD1,TRBV19,TRBJ1-4,TGTGCCAGTAGTAGCCGACAGGGGGCGACTAATGAAAAACTGTTTTTT,CASSSRQGATNEKLFF
-,-,TRBV5-3,TRBJ2-2,TGTGCCAGAAGCCAGAGGCATACCGGGGAGCTGTTTTTT,CARSQRHTGELFF
-,-,TRBV30,TRBJ2-3,TGTGCCTGGAGTAGGGGGGGCACAGATACGCAGTATTTT,CAWSRGGTDTQYF
-,TRBD1,TRBV5-4,TRBJ2-5,TGTGCCAGCAGCGGGGACAGGGGAGGAGGAGAGACCCAGTACTTC,CASSGDRGGGETQYF
-,-,TRBV14,TRBJ1-4,TGTGCCAGCAGCGCCGTGAGGAATGAAAAACTGTTTTTT,CASSAVRNEKLFF
once,TRBD1,TRBV28,TRBJ2-7,TGTGCCAGCATGGCGGACAGGGTCTCCTACGAGCAGTACTTC,CASMADRVSYEQYF
-,-,TRBV29-1,TRBJ2-2,TGCAGCGTTGAAGAGAACACCGGGGAGCTGTTTTTT,CSVEENTGELFF
few,-,TRBV2,TRBJ1-1,TGTGCCAGCGGTCCTAGAGGGGCCACTGAAGCTTTCTTT,CASGPRGATEAFF
-,-,TRBV4-1,TRBJ1-6,TGCGCCAGCAGCCAAGATAACGGGGACTCCTATAATTCACCCCTCCACTTT,CASSQDNGDSYNSPLHF
-,-,TRBV5-1,TRBJ2-7,TGCGCCAGCAGCTGGGGACATGAGAGCTCCTACGAGCAGTACTTC,CASSWGHESSYEQYF
-,TRBD2,TRBV6-4,TRBJ2-1,TGTGCCAGCAGTGCTGGCGGGGGGGCCTACAATGAGCAGTTCTTC,CASSAGGGAYNEQFF
few,TRBD1,TRBV5-1,TRBJ1-4,TGCGCCAGCAGCTGGGGACAGACAACTAATGAAAAACTGTTTTTT,CASSWGQTTNEKLFF
-,TRBD2,TRBV28,TRBJ2-7,TGTGCCAGCAGCCCCGGGCTAGCGGGAGTCGAGCAGTACTTC,CASSPGLAGVEQYF
-,-,TRBV11-2,TRBJ1-5,TGTGCCAGCAGCGCAACCAGGGATCAGCCCCAGCATTTT,CASSATRDQPQHF
-,TRBD1,TRBV19,TRBJ2-7,TGTGCCAGTAGTTACGCGGGACAGGGCTCCCACGAGCAGTACTTC,CASSYAGQGSHEQYF
-,TRBD1,TRBV7-2,TRBJ1-5,TGTGCCAGCAGCCAGGGGGGCGCCTACAATCAGCCCCAGCATTTT,CASSQGGAYNQPQHF
-,TRBD1,TRBV28,TRBJ2-7,TGTGCCAGCAGTACGCCGGGACAGGGTGGTTACGAGCAGTACTTC,CASSTPGQGGYEQYF
-,-,TRBV18,TRBJ2-7,TGTGCCAGCTCACCACCGGGGCCCCCCACCCCCGAGCAGTACTTC,CASSPPGPPTPEQYF
-,-,TRBV2,TRBJ1-6,TGTGCCAGCATTCCAGTCTATAATTCACCCCTCCACTTT,CASIPVYNSPLHF
-,-,TRBV5-8,TRBJ2-5,TGTGCCAGCAGCTTTTCCAAGGAAGAGACCCAGTACTTC,CASSFSKEETQYF
-,-,TRBV5-1,TRBJ2-1,TGCGCCAGCAGCTTGGGAACCGAGGGCCTCAATGAGCAGTTCTTC,CASSLGTEGLNEQFF
-,-,TRBV6-5,TRBJ1-5,TGTGCCAGCAGTCCGGACGGCAGCAATCAGCCCCAGCATTTT,CASSPDGSNQPQHF
-,-,TRBV20-1,TRBJ2-4,TGCAGTGGGGTCAAAAACATTCAGTACTTC,CSGVKNIQYF
few,-,TRBV6-4,TRBJ1-1,TGTGGGGGGCGCGACAGTAACACTGAAGCTTTCTTT,CGGRDSNTEAFF
-,-,TRBV5-1,TRBJ2-1,TGCGCCAGCAGCTCAAGGGAAGCTTGGAATGAGCAGTTCTTC,CASSSREAWNEQFF
few,TRBD2,TRBV28,TRBJ2-7,TGTGCCAGCAGGCACTCCTCTAATAGCGGGAGCTCCTACGAGCAGTACTTC,CASRHSSNSGSSYEQYF
-,-,TRBV5-1,TRBJ2-5,TGCGCCAGCAGCTTGGAAGAGACCCAGTACTTC,CASSLEETQYF
-,-,TRBV7-6,TRBJ1-1,TGTGCCAGCAGCCGGGACACTAACACTGAAGCTTTCTTT,CASSRDTNTEAFF
few,-,TRBV28,TRBJ1-1,TGTGCCAGCAGTTTGGGCGTGGGTGGGACTGAAGCTTTCTTT,CASSLGVGGTEAFF
-,-,TRBV6-5,TRBJ2-6,TGTGCCAGCAGTTACGAAGGGCCCTCTGGGGCCAACGTCCTGACTTTC,CASSYEGPSGANVLTF
-,TRBD2,TRBV28,TRBJ2-7,TGTGCCAGCAGTAGGGAGGGGAGGCCCTACGAGCAGTACTTC,CASSREGRPYEQYF
-,-,TRBV7-8,TRBJ2-5,TGTGCCAGCAGCTGGGGACCTCGGGGGCAAGAGACCCAGTACTTC,CASSWGPRGQETQYF
-,-,TRBV5-1,TRBJ1-3,TGCGCCAGCAGCCGAGACGAGAGGCAGAATTCTCTCTCTGGAAACACCATATATTTT,CASSRDERQNSLSGNTIYF
-,-,TRBV6-5,TRBJ2-1,TGTGCCAGCAGTTATACAATTGCGGTTAATGAGCAGTTCTTC,CASSYTIAVNEQFF
once,-,TRBV7-8,TRBJ2-4,TGTGCCAGCAGCACGGTGGGGGGACAGTTGGTCATTCAGTACTTC,CASSTVGGQLVIQYF
few,-,TRBV10-1,TRBJ2-1,TGCGCCAGCTCGCCCGGCACTGAGCAGTTCTTC,CASSPGTEQFF
-,-,TRBV7-6,TRBJ2-5,TGTGCCAGCAGCCGCGCCCACCGGAGACAACAAGAGACCCAGTACTTC,CASSRAHRRQQETQYF
once,-,TRBV5-1,TRBJ1-1,TGCGCCAGCAGCTTAAGTCCTAACACTGAAGCTTTCTTT,CASSLSPNTEAFF
-,TRBD1,TRBV28,TRBJ2-2,TGTGCCAGCAGTACTACAGGGGCCCACACCGGGGAGCTGTTTTTT,CASSTTGAHTGELFF
-,TRBD2,TRBV5-1,TRBJ2-1,TGCGCCAGCAGCATACCCGGGACTAGCGGGACGAGCTCCTACAATGAGCAGTTCTTC,CASSIPGTSGTSSYNEQFF
-,TRBD1,TRBV18,TRBJ2-7,TGTGCCAGCTCACCACCGGACAGGGGGGGATACGAGCAGTACTTC,CASSPPDRGGYEQYF
once,TRBD2,TRBV6-6,TRBJ2-1,TGTGCCAGCAGACGAATAGCGGGAGATCTCAATGAGCAGTTCTTC,CASRRIAGDLNEQFF
once,-,TRBV2,TRBJ2-5,TGTGCCAGCAGGAGCGGGGGGACAGGGCGTCAAGAGACCCAGTACTTC,CASRSGGTGRQETQYF
-,-,TRBV19,TRBJ2-7,TGTGCCAGTAGTATGTTTGGGGGAAGCCCCCCCTACGAGCAGTACTTC,CASSMFGGSPPYEQYF
-,-,TRBV7-9,TRBJ2-3,TGTGCCAGCAGTTTAACGGCAGATACGCAGTATTTT,CASSLTADTQYF
-,-,TRBV29-1,TRBJ2-2,TGCAGCGCAGTCGTGGGGGCGACGGTCACCGGGGAGCTGTTTTTT,CSAVVGATVTGELFF
-,-,TRBV19,TRBJ2-3,TGTGCCAGTAGTATGCTATGGCGGGACACAGATACGCAGTATTTT,CASSMLWRDTDTQYF
-,TRBD2,TRBV11-1,TRBJ2-7,TGTGCCAGCAGCGCGTCTAGCGGGACTACCTACGAGCAGTACTTC,CASSASSGTTYEQYF
few,-,TRBV6-5,TRBJ1-1,TGTGCCAGCAGACAGCCGAACACTGAAGCTTTCTTT,CASRQPNTEAFF